The 27 T cell receptor beta chains reported below all come from one sample, sequenced in a study of CD4+ T cells in melanoma. The repertoire was sequenced with immunoSEQ multiplex PCR; TCRdb's copy has only in-frame clones and lacks some. Of 6,000 to 8,500 clones listed, about 70% were seen once; the top ten hold about a fifth. Material for sequencing was cells from a culture (not recorded whether cultured in vitro). These receptors came from a human donor with melanoma.

The V gene is TRBV27, the J gene TRBJ1-5; TRBD1 is a possible D gene (6 bases). CDR3 length: 16 residues. The V end lost 6 bases, the J end lost 1 base, and 16 bases lay between the germline ends. Per germline, CDR1 MNHEY and CDR2 SMNVEV (reference sequence). The CDR3 reads CASSADRGRSNQPQHF. The CDR3 nucleotides read TGTGCCAGCAGCGCCGATCGGGGGCGGAGCAATCAGCCCCAGCATTTT.

The V gene is TRBV6-6, the J gene TRBJ1-5, with D possibly TRBD1 on 5 matching bases. The V and J ends lost 2 bases and 4 bases respectively, with 12 bases between them. The CDR3 runs 15 residues. The germline CDR1 and CDR2 sequences are MNHNY and SVGAGI (reference sequence). As DNA, the CDR3 is TGTGCCAGCAGTTACGGGGGTAACGGGAATCAGCCCCAGCATTTT. Encoded protein: CASSYGGNGNQPQHF.

By share, this clone counts as large. This rearrangement joins TRBV15 to TRBJ1-1; D is ambiguous. V lost 0 bases to trimming and J lost 0 bases, with 8 bases between them. The CDR3 is made up of 15 amino acids. CDR1 and CDR2 (germline): LNHNV, YYDKDF (reference sequence). The CDR3, as DNA: TGTGCCACCAGCAGAGATAAAGTCATGAACACTGAAGCTTTCTTT. Its protein is CATSRDKVMNTEAFF.

This chain connects TRBV5-4 to TRBJ2-1, with TRBD2 identical over 12 bases. Germline V lookup: CDR1 SGHNT, CDR2 YYREEE (reference sequence). Trimming took 3 bases from V and 12 from J; bases not matched to a gene: 1. CDR3 length: 12 residues. CDR3: CASSSLAGGQFF. In nucleotides, the CDR3 is TGTGCCAGCAGCTCACTAGCGGGGGGGCAGTTCTTC.

The rearrangement links TRBV2 to TRBJ2-3, with TRBD2 matching 7 bases. J lost 2 bases, V lost 9 bases, and 8 bases had no gene match. The V gene's germline CDR1 is SNHLY and CDR2 FYNNEI. The CDR3 spans 14 residues. As DNA, the CDR3 is TGTGCCAGGACGGGCGGGGGTGTCACAGATACGCAGTATTTT. It codes for CARTGGGVTDTQYF.

This clone was seen a handful of times. The chain is built from TRBV5-1 and TRBJ2-1; TRBD1 is a possible D gene (8 bases). V was pared by 2 bases and J by 1 base, with 10 bases between. Germline CDR1 and CDR2: SGHRS and YFSETQ. The CDR3 runs to 15 residues. The CDR3 here is CASSLQGGSYNEQFF. The CDR3 region has the DNA TGCGCCAGCAGCTTACAGGGGGGGTCCTACAATGAGCAGTTCTTC.

The J gene is TRBJ1-2, the V gene TRBV7-8; TRBD1 is a possible D gene (6 bases). The CDR3 runs to 13 residues. Germline V gene data show CDR1 as SGHVS and CDR2 as FQNEAQ. Trimming pared 5 bases from V and 4 bases from J, leaving 11 bases between. In DNA, the CDR3 is TGTGCCAGCAGCCACAGGGATGCCTATGGCTACACCTTC. Translation: CASSHRDAYGYTF.

The genes are TRBV7-2 and TRBJ2-7; 10 bases line up with TRBD2. From germline, CDR1 is SGHTA and CDR2 FQGNSA. V dropped 5 bases and J dropped 3; count of bases not matched to a gene: 4. There are 14 residues in the CDR3. DNA for the CDR3: TGTGCCAGCAGCCCGCAGCGGGGGGGCTACGAGCAGTACTTC. Protein sequence: CASSPQRGGYEQYF.

This chain joins TRBV18 and TRBJ2-7; no firm D call. The CDR3 has 12 amino acids. The V gene lost 5 bases and the J gene lost 4 bases, with 9 bases spanning the gap. Germline V lookup: CDR1 KGHSH, CDR2 LQKENI. As DNA, the CDR3 is TGTGCCAGCTCATCCATCCCGTACGAGCAGTACTTC. Protein sequence: CASSSIPYEQYF. The entire variable domain, with the rest obtained from reference TRBV18 and TRBJ2-7, is as follows: NAGVMQNPRHLVRRRGQEARLRCSPMKGHSHVYWYRQLPEEGLKFMVYLQKENIIDESGMPKERFSAEFPKEGPSILRIQQVVRGDSAAYFCASSSIPYEQYFGPGTRLTVT.

V gene TRBV29-1 combines with J gene TRBJ2-7; tentatively, D is TRBD2 (6 bases). Germline V gene lookup returns CDR1 SQVTM and CDR2 ANQGSEA. The CDR3 has 12 residues. V lost 6 bases to trimming and J lost 3 bases, with 12 bases between them. The CDR3 protein is CSVRTGDYEQYF. CDR3 bases: TGCAGCGTACGGACGGGAGACTACGAGCAGTACTTC.

This clone turned up a few times. The V call is TRBV28, the J call TRBJ2-2; 7 bases map to TRBD2. This CDR3 contains 15 residues. Looked up from germline, CDR1 is MDHEN and CDR2 is SYDVKM. V shed 5 bases and J 4 bases; nucleotides not matched to a gene: 7. The CDR3 bases are TGTGCCAGCAGTAGGGTGTCGGGGGGCACCGGGGAGCTGTTTTTT. It encodes CASSRVSGGTGELFF. Combining the CDR3 with reference TRBV28 and TRBJ2-2 gives the whole variable domain DVKVTQSSRYLVKRTGEKVFLECVQDMDHENMFWYRQDPGLGLRLIYFSYDVKMKEKGDIPEGYSVSREKKERFSLILESASTNQTSMYLCASSRVSGGTGELFFGEGSRLTVL.

This chain joins TRBV24-1 and TRBJ2-1; D might be TRBD2 (6 bases). CDR1 and CDR2 from the germline V gene are KGHDR and SFDVKD. The CDR3 loop spans 13 amino acids. The germline V and J ends were trimmed by 6 bases and 4 bases, with 9 bases remaining between them. Written as DNA, the CDR3 is TGTGCCACCAGTAAGGGAGGATACAATGAGCAGTTCTTC. Translation gives CATSKGGYNEQFF.

Concerning this clone: Germline is not matched at one junction end, which may reflect a read error. The chain carries TRBV7-7 and TRBJ2-5, with TRBD1 matching 7 bases. Germline lookup yields CDR1 SSHAT and CDR2 FNYEAQ (reference sequence). This CDR3 contains 15 residues. The CDR3 is CASSFFTGEKETQYF. The CDR3 nucleotides read TGTGCTAGCAGCTTCTTTACAGGGGAGAAGGAGACCCAGTACTTC.

The rearrangement links TRBV7-6 to TRBJ2-1; 10 nucleotides line up with TRBD2. Trimming cost V 3 bases and J 8 bases; bases outside gene matches: 4. Per germline, CDR1 SGHVS and CDR2 FNYEAQ. The CDR3 sequence is 14 residues long. The CDR3 DNA sequence: TGTGCCAGCAGCTTCCCTAGCGGGGGCTATGAGCAGTTCTTC. This encodes CASSFPSGGYEQFF.

This clone appeared a few times. The chain recombines TRBV7-8 with TRBJ1-2, with unresolved D. The CDR3 extends over 14 amino acids. Trimming left V 2 bases short and J 4 bases short, with 11 bases between. The germline gives CDR1 SGHVS, CDR2 FQNEAQ. The CDR3 region is CASSLNKGIYGYTF. Here the CDR3 DNA reads TGTGCCAGCAGCTTAAATAAGGGAATCTATGGCTACACCTTC.

V is TRBV9 and J is TRBJ2-2, with TRBD2 matching over 11 bases. With V trimmed by 4 bases and J by 6 bases, 11 bases remained unmatched. This CDR3 has 17 residues. The germline gives CDR1 SGDLS, CDR2 YYNGEE. CDR3 bases: TGTGCCAGCAGCTATAGGGGGCTAGCGGGGGGATCCGGGGAGCTGTTTTTT. Its protein is CASSYRGLAGGSGELFF.

The chain links TRBV6-2 or TRBV6-3 to TRBJ1-2; D is uncertain. The V and J ends lost 0 bases and 4 bases respectively, with 15 bases between them. The CDR3 has 16 amino acids. CDR1 MNHEY and CDR2 SVGEGT come from the germline V gene. In nucleotides, the CDR3 is TGTGCCAGCAGTTACTCGCCCCTGTCCGGAGGCTATGGCTACACCTTC. Translating it yields CASSYSPLSGGYGYTF.

J is TRBJ2-7 and V is TRBV28, with 8 bases fitting TRBD1. V was clipped by 5 bases and J by 4 bases; unmatched bases: 4. Germline V lookup: CDR1 MDHEN, CDR2 SYDVKM. The CDR3 is 13 amino acids. The chain's CDR3 is CASSSGQGYEQYF. DNA of the CDR3: TGTGCCAGCAGTAGCGGACAGGGATACGAGCAGTACTTC.

The chain couples TRBV11-1 to TRBJ2-1, with TRBD1 as a possible D gene (6 bases). Trimming shortened V by 1 base and J by 7 bases, and 17 bases separated the two germline ends. The CDR3 has 16 amino acids. In germline, CDR1 is SGHAT, CDR2 FQDESV (reference sequence). CDR3 sequence reads: CASSLVPGAPGNEQFF. CDR3 in DNA: TGTGCCAGCAGCTTAGTTCCAGGGGCTCCTGGTAATGAGCAGTTCTTC.

This clone came up a few times. The gene calls are TRBV11-2 and TRBJ2-3; D call uncertain. There are 13 residues in the CDR3. Trimming removed 3 bases at V and 8 bases at J, with 12 bases between. Germline lookup yields CDR1 SGHAT and CDR2 FQNNGV. The CDR3 reads CASSLAGPGTQYF. CDR3 sequence (DNA): TGTGCCAGCAGCTTGGCCGGGCCGGGTACGCAGTATTTT.

The rearrangement uses TRBV9 and TRBJ1-5; maybe TRBD1 (6 bases). Germline V gene data show CDR1 as SGDLS and CDR2 as YYNGEE. V was clipped by 4 bases and J by 6 bases, with 17 bases between them. The CDR3 is 15 amino acids. CDR3 loop: CASSPSGGGGQPQHF. CDR3 coding DNA: TGTGCCAGCAGCCCCAGCGGGGGGGGCGGTCAGCCCCAGCATTTT.

This sequence joins TRBV30 and TRBJ2-5; D is unresolved. The germline V gene has CDR1 GTSNPN and CDR2 SVGIG (reference sequence). Trimming took off 0 bases at V and 1 base at J, with 12 bases between the two ends. The CDR3 loop spans 15 amino acids. Written as DNA, the CDR3 is TGTGCCTGGAGTGTGGAACAAGGCCTCCAAGAGACCCAGTACTTC. It codes for CAWSVEQGLQETQYF.

This chain links TRBV3-1 (or the pseudogene TRBV3-2) with TRBJ2-5; 7 nucleotides align to TRBD2. Germline CDR1 reads LGHDT; CDR2 reads YNNKEL (reference sequence). Unmatched junction bases numbered 8, after V lost 0 bases and J lost 1 base. This CDR3 has 17 amino acids. This CDR3 reads CASSQDLGGGVQETQYF. CDR3 in DNA: TGTGCCAGCAGCCAAGATCTGGGGGGGGGAGTCCAAGAGACCCAGTACTTC.

V usage is TRBV7-2 and J usage is TRBJ2-5, with TRBD2 matching 13 bases. The CDR3 is made up of 17 amino acids. CDR1 and CDR2 from the germline V gene are SGHTA and FQGNSA. Losses at the gene ends were 6 bases for V and 5 bases for J; bases not matched to a gene: 12. Here the CDR3 reads CASRYRSGTSGVETQYF. CDR3 in DNA: TGTGCCAGCAGGTACAGATCCGGGACTAGCGGGGTTGAGACCCAGTACTTC.

The chain is built from TRBV7-2 and TRBJ2-1; D may be TRBD2 (5 bases). In germline, CDR1 is SGHTA, CDR2 FQGNSA. V gave up 4 bases and J gave up 2 bases, with 15 bases separating them. There are 16 residues in the CDR3. The CDR3 DNA follows: TGTGCCAGCAGCTCCGCCGGGATGTCAACCTACAATGAGCAGTTCTTC. It translates to CASSSAGMSTYNEQFF.

This chain links TRBV18 with TRBJ1-3; no reliable D call. Trimming stripped 0 bases from V and 0 bases from J, with 9 bases between. Germline V gene lookup returns CDR1 KGHSH and CDR2 LQKENI. This CDR3 spans 16 amino acids. The CDR3 DNA reads TGTGCCAGCTCACCACCGAGGTCGAGCTCTGGAAACACCATATATTTT. Translating gives CASSPPRSSSGNTIYF.

The chain employs TRBV6-6 and TRBJ2-5, with D perhaps given as TRBD1 or TRBD2 (5 bases each). V was clipped by 5 bases and J by 5 bases, with 12 bases between them. CDR1 is MNHNY and CDR2 is SVGAGI in the germline V gene (reference sequence). The CDR3 consists of 13 residues. The CDR3: CASSGTRRETQYF. CDR3 coding DNA: TGTGCCAGCAGTGGGACCCGACGTGAGACCCAGTACTTC.